This T cell receptor (beta chain) emerged from a study of blood T cell repertoires in COVID-19. Study-level information: T cells, B-cell-depleted T cells, or PBMCs supplied cDNA or gDNA.

Germline values: CDR1 SEHNR, CDR2 FQNEAQ (reference sequence). V lost 2 bases, J lost 8 bases, and 9 bases lay in between. The CDR3 has 13 residues. Libraries were prepared by immunoSEQ multiplex PCR; TCRdb keeps only in-frame clonotypes and omits some of them. The sample lists about 33,000 clones; approximately 91% were seen once. The sequencing sample was made of peripheral blood. This clonotype originated in a human donor in a cohort sampled during active COVID-19. This chain joins TRBV7-9 and TRBJ1-4; a weak D match, TRBD1 (5 bases). The CDR3 loop is CASSLNGGEKLFF. CDR3 sequence (DNA): TGTGCCAGCAGCTTAAACGGGGGAGAAAAACTGTTTTTT.